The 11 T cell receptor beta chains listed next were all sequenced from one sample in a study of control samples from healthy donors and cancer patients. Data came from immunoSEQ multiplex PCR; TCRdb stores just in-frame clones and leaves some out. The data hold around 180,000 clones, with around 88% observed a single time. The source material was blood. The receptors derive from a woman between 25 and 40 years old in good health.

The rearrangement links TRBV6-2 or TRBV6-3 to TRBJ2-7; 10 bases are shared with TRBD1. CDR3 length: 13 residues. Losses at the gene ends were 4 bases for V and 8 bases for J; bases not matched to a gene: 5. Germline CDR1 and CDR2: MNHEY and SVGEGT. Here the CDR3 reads CASSSGQGFKQYV. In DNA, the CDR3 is TGTGCCAGCAGTTCGGGACAGGGGTTTAAGCAGTACGTC.

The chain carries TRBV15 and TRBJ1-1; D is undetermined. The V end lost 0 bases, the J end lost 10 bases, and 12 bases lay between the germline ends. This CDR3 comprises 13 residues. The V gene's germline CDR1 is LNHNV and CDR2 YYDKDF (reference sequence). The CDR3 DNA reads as TGTGCCACCAGCAGAGATGGTCCTAATCGAGCTTTCTTT. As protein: CATSRDGPNRAFF.

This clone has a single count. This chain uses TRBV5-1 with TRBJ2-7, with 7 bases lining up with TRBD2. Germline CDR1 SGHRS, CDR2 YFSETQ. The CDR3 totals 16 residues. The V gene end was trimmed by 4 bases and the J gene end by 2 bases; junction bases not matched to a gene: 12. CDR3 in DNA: TGCGCCAGCAGCCCAGCTCGGGCTAGCGGTACCTACGAGCAGTACTTC. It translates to CASSPARASGTYEQYF.

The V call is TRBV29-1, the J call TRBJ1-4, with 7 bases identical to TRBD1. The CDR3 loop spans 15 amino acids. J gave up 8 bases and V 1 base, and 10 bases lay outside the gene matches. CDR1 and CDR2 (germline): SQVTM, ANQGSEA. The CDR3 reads CSVEGDSSVSEKLFF. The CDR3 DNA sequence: TGCAGCGTTGAAGGGGACAGCTCCGTATCCGAAAAACTGTTTTTT. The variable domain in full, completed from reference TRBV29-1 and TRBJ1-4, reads SAVISQKPSRDICQRGTSLTIQCQVDSQVTMMFWYRQQPGQSLTLIATANQGSEATYESGFVIDKFPISRPNLTFSTLTVSNMSPEDSSIYLCSVEGDSSVSEKLFFGSGTQLSVL.

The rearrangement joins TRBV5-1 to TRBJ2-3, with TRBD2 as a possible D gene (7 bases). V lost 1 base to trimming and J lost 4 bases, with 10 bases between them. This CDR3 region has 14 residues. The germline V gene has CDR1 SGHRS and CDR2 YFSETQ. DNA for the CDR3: TGCGCCAGCAGCTTGAGGGGGAGGGCAGATACGCAGTATTTT. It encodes CASSLRGRADTQYF.

Written as DNA, the CDR3 is TGTGCCAGCAGTGAAGCCATCAAGGGACCCCAGCATTTT. Protein: CASSEAIKGPQHF. This chain uses TRBV6-1 with TRBJ1-5; D is unresolved. V was trimmed by 0 bases and J by 10 bases, leaving 10 bases between them. Looked up from germline, CDR1 is MNHNS and CDR2 is SASEGT. The CDR3 is 13 residues long.

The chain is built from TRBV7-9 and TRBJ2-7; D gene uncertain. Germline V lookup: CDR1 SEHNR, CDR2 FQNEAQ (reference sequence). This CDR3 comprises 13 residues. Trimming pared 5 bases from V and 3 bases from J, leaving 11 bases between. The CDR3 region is CASSVGQDYEQYV. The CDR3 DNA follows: TGTGCCAGCAGCGTCGGGCAGGACTACGAGCAGTACGTC.

CDR3 loop: CASSEAEGPYEQYF. DNA of the CDR3: TGTGCCAGCAGTGAAGCGGAGGGCCCCTACGAGCAGTACTTC. J is TRBJ2-7 and V is TRBV2; tentative D call: TRBD2 (6 bases). The CDR3 is 14 residues long. V was shortened by 0 bases and J by 2 bases, with 8 bases between the two germline ends. The germline V gene encodes CDR1 SNHLY and CDR2 FYNNEI.

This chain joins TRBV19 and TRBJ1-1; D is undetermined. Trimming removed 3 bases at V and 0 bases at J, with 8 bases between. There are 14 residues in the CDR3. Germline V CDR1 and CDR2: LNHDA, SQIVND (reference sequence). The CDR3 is CASSIRPMNTEAFF. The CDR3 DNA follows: TGTGCCAGTAGTATTCGGCCCATGAACACTGAAGCTTTCTTT.

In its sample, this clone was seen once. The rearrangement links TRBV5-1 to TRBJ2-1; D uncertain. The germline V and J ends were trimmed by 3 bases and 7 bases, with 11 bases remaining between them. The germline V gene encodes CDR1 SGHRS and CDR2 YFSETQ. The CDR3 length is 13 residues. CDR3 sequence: CASSSIRGNEQFF. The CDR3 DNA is TGCGCCAGCAGCTCCATTCGAGGAAATGAGCAGTTCTTC.

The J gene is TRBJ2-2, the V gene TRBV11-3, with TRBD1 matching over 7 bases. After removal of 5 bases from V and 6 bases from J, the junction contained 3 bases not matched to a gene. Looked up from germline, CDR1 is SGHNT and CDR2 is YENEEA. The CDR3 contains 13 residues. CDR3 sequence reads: CASSTTGAGELFF. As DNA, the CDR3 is TGTGCCAGCAGCACTACAGGGGCCGGGGAGCTGTTTTTT.